Given below is one T cell receptor (beta chain) in context. These data originate in a study of blood T cell repertoires in COVID-19. Study in general: COVID-19 samples collected from the United States, Italy and Spain covered acute and convalescent phases. PBMCs, B-cell-depleted T cells, or T cells provided the cDNA or gDNA that made up the material.

Study processing details: Amplifying reference gene primers gave estimates of nucleated cell counts. Profiling relied on immunoSEQ multiplex PCR, and the TCRdb table lists in-frame clones only, not all of them. The V and J calls and clone size were taken over from that table, and D and trimming were inferred from the DNA. Here the sample spans fewer than 250,000 clones, roughly nine tenths being singletons. The J segment lost 0 bases and the V segment lost 10 bases, leaving 8 bases of the junction unmatched. Germline V gene data show CDR1 as LNHDA and CDR2 as SQIVND (reference sequence). The CDR3 has 15 residues.

This clonotype was obtained from a man aged 30 to 45 with acute or convalescent COVID-19. This chain uses TRBV19 with TRBJ1-2; TRBD1 matches at 10 bases. Sequencing used peripheral blood. CDR3 nucleotides: TGTGCCACCAAAGACAGGGGGCCAGCTAACTATGGCTACACCTTC. Translated, it gives CATKDRGPANYGYTF.